The source of this TCR beta chain is a study of early T cells in non-severe SARS-CoV-2 infection. General observations from the study: VDJdb matches were skewed toward anti-spike CD8 T cell responses.

Trimming took off 1 base at V and 1 base at J, with 3 bases between the two ends. In germline, CDR1 is KGHSH, CDR2 LQKENI. The CDR3 extends over 13 amino acids. The table lists this clonotype with a few counts. Antigen unknown. Each CDR3 protein is one row after TCRdb ran MiXCR on the 5' RACE reads. The repertoire holds about 64,000 distinct CDR3 sequences, with around 20% as singletons. This receptor was identified in an adult who was a healthcare worker with PCR-confirmed SARS-CoV-2 infection or an uninfected control (not recorded which). This sequence joins TRBV18 and TRBJ2-3; no firm D call. The material was whole blood, obtained at baseline. The CDR3 DNA reads as TGTGCCAGCTCACCACGGGGCACAGATACGCAGTATTTT. Its translation is CASSPRGTDTQYF.